This T cell receptor (beta chain) was retrieved from a study of CD8+CD57+ T cells in acquired aplastic anemia. Genomic DNA was employed as the template in profiling TCR beta VDJ and CDR3. Each CDR3 protein is one row after TCRdb ran MiXCR on the reads. The sample contains fewer than 250,000 distinct CDR3 sequences, roughly half of which appear only once. The TCR originated in a human donor in good health, serving as a control. The sequencing input was sorted CD4+, CD8+, or CD8+CD57+ T cells (not recorded which) from PBMCs.

The CDR3 protein is CASSQDGQVPYEQYF. CDR3 sequence (DNA): TGTGCCAGCAGCCAAGATGGACAGGTACCCTACGAGCAGTACTTC. The chain couples TRBV14 to TRBJ2-7, with 7 bases identical to TRBD1. This CDR3 comprises 15 residues. CDR1 SGHDN and CDR2 FVKESK come from the germline V gene. The J segment lost 2 bases and the V segment lost 0 bases, leaving 4 bases of the junction unmatched. The complete variable domain, with remaining parts taken from reference TRBV14 and TRBJ2-7, reads EAGVTQFPSHSVIEKGQTVTLRCDPISGHDNLYWYRRVMGKEIKFLLHFVKESKQDESGMPNNRFLAERTGGTYSTLKVQPAELEDSGVYFCASSQDGQVPYEQYFGPGTRLTVT.